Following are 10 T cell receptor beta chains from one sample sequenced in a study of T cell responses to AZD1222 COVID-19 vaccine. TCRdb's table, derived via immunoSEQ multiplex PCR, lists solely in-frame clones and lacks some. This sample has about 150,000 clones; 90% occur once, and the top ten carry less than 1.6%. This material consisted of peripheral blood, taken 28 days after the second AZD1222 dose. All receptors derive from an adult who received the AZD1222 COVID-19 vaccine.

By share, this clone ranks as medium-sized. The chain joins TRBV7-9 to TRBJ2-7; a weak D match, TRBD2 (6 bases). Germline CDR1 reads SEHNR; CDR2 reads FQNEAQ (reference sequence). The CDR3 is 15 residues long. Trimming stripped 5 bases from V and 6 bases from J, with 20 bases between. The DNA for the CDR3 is TGTGCCAGCAGCCTGACCGGCGGGGCTTCGAGCGAGCAGTACTTC. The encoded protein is CASSLTGGASSEQYF.

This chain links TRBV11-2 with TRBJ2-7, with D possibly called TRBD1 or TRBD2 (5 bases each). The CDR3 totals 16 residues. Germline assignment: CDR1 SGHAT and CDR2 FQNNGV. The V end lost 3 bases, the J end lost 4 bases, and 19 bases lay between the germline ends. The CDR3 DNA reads TGTGCCAGCAGCTTCCTAACCGGGACCTACTCTTACGAGCAGTACTTC. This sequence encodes CASSFLTGTYSYEQYF.

CDR3 protein: CAWKTGYHNSPLHF. In nucleotides, the CDR3 is TGTGCCTGGAAAACGGGTTATCATAATTCACCCCTCCACTTT. V usage is TRBV30 and J usage is TRBJ1-6; no clear D gene. The CDR3 is made up of 14 amino acids. Germline CDR1 and CDR2: GTSNPN and SVGIG (reference sequence). V lost 4 bases and J lost 5, with 12 bases in between. Complete variable domain (other parts from reference TRBV30 and TRBJ1-6): SQTIHQWPATLVQPVGSPLSLECTVEGTSNPNLYWYRQAAGRGLQLLFYSVGIGQISSEVPQNLSASRPQDRQFILSSKKLLLSDSGFYLCAWKTGYHNSPLHFGNGTRLTVT.

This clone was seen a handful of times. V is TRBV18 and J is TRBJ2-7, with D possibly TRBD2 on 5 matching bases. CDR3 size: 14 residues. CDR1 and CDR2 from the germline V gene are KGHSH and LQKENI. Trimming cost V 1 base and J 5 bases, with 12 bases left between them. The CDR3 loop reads CASSPQTGINEQYF. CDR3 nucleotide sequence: TGTGCCAGCTCACCACAGACCGGGATAAACGAGCAGTACTTC.

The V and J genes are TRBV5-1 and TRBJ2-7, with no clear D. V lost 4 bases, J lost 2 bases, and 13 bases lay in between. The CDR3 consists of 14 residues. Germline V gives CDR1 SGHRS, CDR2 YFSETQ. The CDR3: CASSDVGPTYEQYF. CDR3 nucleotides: TGCGCCAGCAGCGATGTCGGGCCTACCTACGAGCAGTACTTC. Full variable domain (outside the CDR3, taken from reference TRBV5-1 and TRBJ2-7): KAGVTQTPRYLIKTRGQQVTLSCSPISGHRSVSWYQQTPGQGLQFLFEYFSETQRNKGNFPGRFSGRQFSNSRSEMNVSTLELGDSALYLCASSDVGPTYEQYFGPGTRLTVT.

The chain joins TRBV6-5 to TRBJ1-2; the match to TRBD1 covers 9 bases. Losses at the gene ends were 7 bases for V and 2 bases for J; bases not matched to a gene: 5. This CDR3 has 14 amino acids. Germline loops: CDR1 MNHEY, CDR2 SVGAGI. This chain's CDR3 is CASTWTGDNYGYTF. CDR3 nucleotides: TGTGCCAGCACCTGGACAGGGGACAACTATGGCTACACCTTC.

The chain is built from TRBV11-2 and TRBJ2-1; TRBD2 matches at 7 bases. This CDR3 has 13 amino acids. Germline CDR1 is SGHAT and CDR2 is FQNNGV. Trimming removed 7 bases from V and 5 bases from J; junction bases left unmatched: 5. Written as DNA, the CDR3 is TGTGCCAGCAACAGCGGGGTTAACAATGAGCAGTTCTTC. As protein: CASNSGVNNEQFF.

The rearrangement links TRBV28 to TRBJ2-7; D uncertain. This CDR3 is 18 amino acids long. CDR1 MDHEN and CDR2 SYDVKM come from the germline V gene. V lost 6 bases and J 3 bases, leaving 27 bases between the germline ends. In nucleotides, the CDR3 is TGTGCCAGCAGCACCCGAGTTGTTGATGGTACTAACTACTACGAGCAGTACTTC. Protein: CASSTRVVDGTNYYEQYF.

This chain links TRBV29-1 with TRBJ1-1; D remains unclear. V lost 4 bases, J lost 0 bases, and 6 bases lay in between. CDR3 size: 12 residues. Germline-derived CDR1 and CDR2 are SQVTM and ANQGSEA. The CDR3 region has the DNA TGCAGCGTTGGCACAGTGAACACTGAAGCTTTCTTT. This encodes CSVGTVNTEAFF. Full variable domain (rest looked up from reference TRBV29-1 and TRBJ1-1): SAVISQKPSRDICQRGTSLTIQCQVDSQVTMMFWYRQQPGQSLTLIATANQGSEATYESGFVIDKFPISRPNLTFSTLTVSNMSPEDSSIYLCSVGTVNTEAFFGQGTRLTVV.

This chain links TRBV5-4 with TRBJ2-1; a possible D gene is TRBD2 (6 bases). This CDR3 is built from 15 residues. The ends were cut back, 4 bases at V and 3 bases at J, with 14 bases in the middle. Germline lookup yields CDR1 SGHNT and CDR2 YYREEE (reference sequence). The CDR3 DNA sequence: TGTGCCAGCAGCGGTGGTGGAGGGGACTACAATGAGCAGTTCTTC. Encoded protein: CASSGGGGDYNEQFF.